This T cell receptor (beta chain) was found in a study of blood T cell repertoires in COVID-19. At the level of the study: Acute and convalescent COVID-19 specimens originated in the United States, Italy and Spain.

Assay: immunoSEQ multiplex PCR; the TCRdb copy retains only in-frame clones and omits some. The repertoire holds 40,000 to 45,000 clones, with under 85% as singletons. Sequencing input: peripheral blood. The receptor was derived from a woman older than 75 with acute or convalescent COVID-19.

The CDR3 nucleotides read TGCAGTGCTCCCCTCTCGAGTACGCAGTATTTT. It yields the protein CSAPLSSTQYF. The chain links TRBV20-1 to TRBJ2-3; D uncertain. V was shortened by 5 bases and J by 8 bases, with 11 bases between the two germline ends. The CDR3 covers 11 residues. Germline CDR1 is DFQATT and CDR2 is SNEGSKA (reference sequence).